This T cell receptor (beta chain) appears in the sequencing data of a study of cytomegalovirus exposure and HLA in healthy donors (dated by TCRdb to the late 2010s). Regarding the research as a whole: An earlier analysis of about 560 of the donors reported about 260 Gb of sequence data and 117 million unique TCR beta sequences obtained from about 200 million T cells. An earlier analysis of 587 of the donors applied high-throughput TCR beta sequencing to assess whether each TCR beta V gene segment acted as functional or pseudogenic. A later analysis re-analyzed previously published TCR beta repertoires from roughly 600 donors and added high-resolution HLA genotyping to study TCR occurrence patterns. An early release that covered around 590 HLA-typed donors contained approximately 300 gigabases of sequencing data and around 85 million unique TCR sequences. Both class I and class II loci were covered by HLA typing, at four-digit resolution. Five DR-DQ haplotypes were handled as single units for association and clustering, since linkage in the cohort was strong. In a later genetic analysis, genome-wide SNP genotypes for about 65% of the 666 donors were used, and that subset was treated as a discovery cohort. Donor age, sex, ethnicity and CMV serostatus were compiled alongside the repertoire data. On average, around 240,000 unique TCR beta nucleotide sequences were sequenced per donor among a few hundred genotyped donors of the cohort, with roughly a sixth of those sequences being non-productive. Every repertoire in the discovery cohort had been generated on one and the same sequencing platform. The study aimed to test whether cataloging public T cell receptors could reveal signatures of past pathogen exposure. The study profiled the T cell repertoires of more than 500 subjects by immunosequencing and related them to cytomegalovirus serostatus. Of the roughly 420 genotyped donors, 81% were placed in the genetic ancestry cluster associated with self-reported Caucasian donors. Along with the approximately 600-subject first cohort, a separate validation cohort of over a hundred different subjects was used. In the later analysis, no new phenotypic data were used to find candidate immune exposures; instead, reliance was placed on TCR beta sequences and their occurrence across donors. The study combined high-throughput TCR immunosequencing, statistical association of individual TCRs with disease status, and machine learning to predict cytomegalovirus infection status. Typing coverage varied by locus: roughly 629-630 donors for A, B, C, DRB1 and DQB1; more than 500 for DQA1; 606 for DPA1; approximately 490 for DPB1. The study at large found these results: The sequencing pipeline was judged likely to have produced a cluster of highly shared sequence variants as a technical artifact. Across donors, most TCR sequences were observed very rarely, whereas some public TCRs were present in many individuals. Strong co-occurrence of HLA alleles, especially DR and DQ, made assigning TCR associations to individual alleles difficult. V-gene and J-gene trimming of TCR beta chains was associated with a missense DCLRE1C variant in a later genetic analysis, and the association was replicated in an independent cohort. A further reported finding was that TCR beta sequences accurately predicted the HLA-A and HLA-B alleles for most subjects in the first cohort. The 87-base-pair reads could not distinguish some IMGT-functional V segments, including TRBV6-2 and TRBV6-3, so those segments were excluded. Cytomegalovirus status was reported to be diagnosed by the classifier with high specificity and sensitivity in both the original and validation cohorts. Roughly uniform sequencing depth across donors was assumed in presence/absence analyses, although this assumption may not hold. A later analysis associated 15,000 or so TCR beta sequences with specific HLA alleles at a false discovery rate of 0.05. Most CMV-associated TCR beta chains appeared to be HLA-restricted in a later analysis, and the HLA associations seemed to be driven largely by CMV exposure. In a later analysis, the rate of TCR association differed among HLA loci, with DRB1 alleles having the most associated TCRs and HLA-C alleles having the fewest. In this cohort, only TCR beta chains were sequenced, and detectable features were limited by the absence of alpha or paired-chain data. The study gave a list of some 150 TCR beta chains associated with cytomegalovirus. Because HLA typing was missing for some donors at each locus, association tests included only the typed subset. In vitro tests confirmed that three of the cytomegalovirus-associated TCR beta chains recognize cytomegalovirus antigens. Over 15 rarely observed V segments, including chromosome 9 orphons, were excluded from the earlier analysis of some 590 of the donors because counts were too low. In a later analysis, several top co-occurrence clusters were reported to appear linked to parvovirus B19, influenza, CMV and Epstein-Barr virus. Correlated functional status among segregating V segments might be attributable to linkage disequilibrium, but an unknown experimental factor could not be ruled out. An earlier analysis of approximately 600 of the donors showed that most TCR beta V segments appeared in productive rearrangements either about 90% or about 30% of the time, which broadly matched IMGT annotations. The only immune exposure information available for the cohort was CMV serostatus. In a later analysis, HLA-associated TCR beta chains were found to be more clonally expanded and to have lower generation probabilities than equally common non-associated chains. According to the authors, the approach could potentially be generalized to other disease states and immunological phenotypes. According to a later genetic analysis, donors in an Asian-associated ancestry cluster had fewer N-insertions in productive TCRs than the roughly 660-donor mean.

The CDR3 starts with the cysteine, ends with the phenylalanine, and has 15 residues. Only CDR3 DNA remains: 45 bases, in frame from the first base. In the germline V gene (reference sequence), CDR1 corresponds to SGHNT and CDR2 to YYREEE. Trimming removed 3 bases from V and 0 bases from J; the gene matches leave 1 base unexplained. Libraries came from the immunoSEQ multiplex PCR assay. For the multiplex PCR, a mixture combining 60 forward primers for TCR Vbeta segments and 13 reverse primers for TCR Jbeta segments was used. A multiplex PCR assay on genomic DNA amplified the CDR3 region of rearranged TCR beta genes. The amplified TCR beta libraries were sequenced on the Illumina HiSeq System as 87-base-pair reads. Turning to the authors' computational methods: A later analysis tallied 70 million to 100 million unique TCR beta chains across the 600 to 700 repertoires, and about 10 million of those chains were shared by two or more donors. Raw reads were error-corrected and collapsed into unique sequences by a nearest-neighbor algorithm in which closely related sequences were merged to remove PCR and sequencing errors. CDR3 sequences were aligned to IMGT reference sequences to assign V, D and J gene segments. For a sequence to be retained, a match of at least six nucleotides was required to both a V gene segment and a J gene segment. A rearrangement was called productive if the CDR3 had no stop codons and remained in frame with V and J, and every other rearrangement was called non-productive. CDR3 was defined according to IMGT convention as the region running from the second conserved V-encoded cysteine to the conserved J-encoded phenylalanine. The earlier analysis of fewer than 700 of the donors excluded sequences that lacked an unambiguous match to a single V gene segment. In an earlier analysis of approximately 560 of the donors, a V segment was called functional when productive rearrangements were above 56.7%, and segregating when the standard deviation between donors exceeded 5%. To diagnose cytomegalovirus status from the catalog of TCR beta chain sequences, a statistical classification framework was built. A later analysis assigned V and J genes by comparing TCR nucleotide sequences with IMGT/GENE-DB human TR gene sequences. In a later analysis, CDR3 sequences and most-parsimonious VDJ recombination scenarios were assigned using the TCRdist pipeline. A later analysis defined each TCR beta chain by its CDR3 amino acid sequence plus V-gene family, and excluded reads lacking a unique V-gene family. To address suspected cross-contamination and a sequencing artifact, a later analysis removed around 600 highly shared, low-generation-probability nucleotide sequences. A later analysis calculated a clonal expansion index for each public chain from normalized within-repertoire ranks of inferred template counts. In a later analysis, generation probabilities were computed using a VDJ recombination model fitted to out-of-frame rearrangements, and the results were checked against IGoR. Hypergeometric tests were used in a later analysis to score TCR-TCR, TCR-HLA and TCR-CMV co-occurrence, with a repertoire-size bias correction applied to the TCR pairs. To estimate false discovery rates, a later analysis permuted the HLA or CMV assignments 20 times. In a later analysis, co-occurring TCRs were grouped with DBSCAN, and TCRdist sequence similarity was added when clustering was performed within HLA-allele-positive subsets. Co-occurrence clustering excluded repertoires with fewer than 30,000 or more than 120,000 public chains, plus five with anomalous nucleotide sharing. TCRdb took this table from immuneACCESS and kept in-frame rearrangements with V and J called. Such tables lack part of the clones; where checked against another copy, unresolved V genes explain under half of the gap, and the rest is unexplained. That table furnishes V, J and clone size, whereas the DNA furnished D and trimming. A total of about 240,000 clones appear in this sample, about 81% of them only once. The ten largest make up less than 9% of the sample.

About this clone itself: It lacks a known antigen. Per-base quality was not reported, and no clone a single base away is much larger than it.

In total, approximately 700 healthy bone marrow donors made up the cohort. Cohort members were all nominally healthy when sampled, although unrecorded immune exposures were likely present. The donor tested CMV seropositive and was one of the 289 seropositive cohort members. A peripheral blood sample was provided by each donor, and peripheral blood mononuclear cells were used for TCR beta sequencing. Genomic DNA extraction from the blood cell samples was performed with the Qiagen DNeasy Blood Extraction Kit. Sequencing used PBMCs. The chain is made from TRBV5-4 and TRBJ2-2; 8 junctional bases match TRBD1. The sequence was collected from a woman aged 55-69 years in good health and CMV-seropositive. The CDR3 loop reads CASSSGQANTGELFF. The DNA sequence is as follows: TGTGCCAGCAGCTCGGGACAGGCGAACACCGGGGAGCTGTTTTTT.